This TCR beta chain came from a study of a mutant IDH1 vaccine in newly diagnosed glioma. Looking at the study overall: Treated patients had a mean age of 40.4 years and an approximately 60% male, around 38% female split.

Only in-frame clones appear in the TCRdb table, and some are missing; sequencing was by immunoSEQ multiplex PCR. The sample gives about 32,000 clones, more than 65% of which show up once; roughly a fifth is in the top ten. The time point here: baseline, week 1 (first vaccination visit). The treatment: pre-vaccination baseline after standard-of-care therapy. V shed 4 bases and J shed 0 bases, with 10 bases lying between them. Germline V gene sequence: CDR1 SGHNT, CDR2 YYREEE (reference sequence). The CDR3 runs to 15 residues. This sequence was found in a man aged 25 to 40 with glioma. The sequencing used PBMCs, collected from a glioma patient treated with radiotherapy, temozolomide or both. The genes are TRBV5-4 and TRBJ1-4; D not resolved. The CDR3 region is CASSQNTATNEKLFF. For the CDR3, the DNA is TGTGCCAGCAGCCAAAACACTGCAACTAATGAAAAACTGTTTTTT.